The entry that follows covers one T cell receptor beta chain sequence. Its cognate antigen has yet to be identified. No base quality information exists; no much larger clone differs at one position. In the prospective study, participants were about 18 to 100 years old, resided in under 30 geographic areas of the United States, and were enrolled through a virtual design. In the prospective study, participants were assigned to cohorts based on the clinical history participants reported in a screening survey and a study questionnaire. For ImmuneRACE Cohort 3, a participant was defined as recovered based on two consecutive negative NP/OP PCR tests, clearance by a healthcare professional, or resolution of symptoms. In the prospective study, mobile phlebotomists collected whole blood, serum and a nasopharyngeal or oropharyngeal swab from each participant. Additional blood draws and questionnaires over an approximately two-month period could optionally be provided by prospective study participants. Before DNA extraction, blood samples from the prospective study were shipped at room temperature or frozen.

The data were obtained in a study of blood T cell repertoires in COVID-19 (dated by TCRdb to about 2020). For the study in its entirety: The collaborator samples originated in the United States, Italy and Spain and spanned the acute and convalescent phases of COVID-19. The prospective study material was composed of cDNA or gDNA derived from T cells, B-cell-depleted T cells, or PBMCs. Deeply sampled blood TCRbeta repertoires from subjects exposed to, actively infected with, or recovered from COVID-19 were included in the dataset. The repertoires were released in a freely available public database meant as a resource for research on the immune response to SARS-CoV-2. The samples were drawn from the first 160 participants of the ongoing ImmuneRACE study and from some 1,300 subjects provided by 6 global collaborators. Nearly every sample came with metadata listing a de-identified subject ID, COVID-19 status, age in years and sex. Where available, HLA class I and class II types were taken from metadata supplied by the sample provider and were not determined by assay-based typing. Overall study outcomes, separate from this receptor: How much clinical and demographic metadata was included differed by source and by participant, and the metadata was provided uncurated.

The cysteine opens and the phenylalanine closes a CDR3 of 15 amino acids. Only the CDR3 DNA stays, 45 bases, in frame from base 1. The V end gives up 6 bases and the J end 6 bases, leaving 12 bases in the junction not matched to a gene. The germline V gene sets CDR1 to SGDLS and CDR2 to YYNGEE. TCRbeta CDR3 regions were amplified from genomic DNA using the immunoSEQ Assay, a bias-controlled multiplex PCR. In the source study's methods: The number of nucleated cells in each sample was estimated from the amplification of reference gene primers within the assay. To quantify the absolute abundance of each unique TCRbeta CDR3 rearrangement, sequence reads were collapsed and filtered. For each sample, productive Simpson clonality was calculated by taking the square root of Simpson's diversity index across productive rearrangements. As stored in TCRdb, this immuneACCESS dataset retains in-frame rearrangements with V and J assigned. A fraction of the clones does not appear; measured against another copy, unresolved V genes explain less than half of the discrepancy, and the remainder lacks a known reason. V, J and clone size are those of that table, while D and trimming were read from the DNA. A total of around 300,000 clones appear in this sample, roughly 85% of them only once. The ten top clones hold roughly 6.2% of the sample.

The material sequenced was PBMCs or T cells enriched from blood (not recorded which). The clonotype comes from a woman aged 35 to 49 who had recovered from COVID-19. This sequence uses TRBV9 and TRBJ2-3, with 8 bases in between that match TRBD2. The sequence in DNA is TGTGCCAGCACCCAAAGCGGGAGATTTAGCGATACGCAGTATTTT. Translated, it gives CASTQSGRFSDTQYF.